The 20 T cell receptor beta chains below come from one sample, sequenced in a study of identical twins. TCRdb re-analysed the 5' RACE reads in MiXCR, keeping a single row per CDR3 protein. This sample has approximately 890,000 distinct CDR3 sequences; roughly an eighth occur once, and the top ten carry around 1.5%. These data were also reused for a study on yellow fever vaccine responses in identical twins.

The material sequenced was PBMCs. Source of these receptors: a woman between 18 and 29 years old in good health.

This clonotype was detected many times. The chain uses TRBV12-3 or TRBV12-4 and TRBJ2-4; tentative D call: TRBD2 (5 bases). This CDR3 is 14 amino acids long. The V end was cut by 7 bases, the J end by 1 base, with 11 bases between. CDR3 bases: TGTGCCAGCACCCTATCGGGGGCCAAAAACATTCAGTACTTC. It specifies CASTLSGAKNIQYF.

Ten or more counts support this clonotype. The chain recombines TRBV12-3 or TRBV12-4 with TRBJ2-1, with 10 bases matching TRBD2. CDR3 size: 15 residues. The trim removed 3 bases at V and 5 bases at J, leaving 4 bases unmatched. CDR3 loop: CASSFSLAGDNEQFF. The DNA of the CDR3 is TGTGCCAGCAGTTTTTCGCTAGCGGGAGACAATGAGCAGTTCTTC.

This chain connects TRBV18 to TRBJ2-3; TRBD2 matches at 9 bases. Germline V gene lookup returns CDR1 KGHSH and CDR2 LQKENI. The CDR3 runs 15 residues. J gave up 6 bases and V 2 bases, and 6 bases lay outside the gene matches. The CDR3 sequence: CASSPIASGMDTQYF. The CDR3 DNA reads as TGTGCCAGCTCACCAATTGCTAGCGGGATGGATACGCAGTATTTT. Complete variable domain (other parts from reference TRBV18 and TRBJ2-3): NAGVMQNPRHLVRRRGQEARLRCSPMKGHSHVYWYRQLPEEGLKFMVYLQKENIIDESGMPKERFSAEFPKEGPSILRIQQVVRGDSAAYFCASSPIASGMDTQYFGPGTRLTVL.

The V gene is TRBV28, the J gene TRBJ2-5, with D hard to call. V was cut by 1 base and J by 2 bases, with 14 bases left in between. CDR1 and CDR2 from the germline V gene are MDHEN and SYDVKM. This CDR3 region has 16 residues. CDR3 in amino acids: CASSLFLPEQQETQYF. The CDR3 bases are TGTGCCAGCAGTTTATTTCTCCCAGAGCAACAAGAGACCCAGTACTTC. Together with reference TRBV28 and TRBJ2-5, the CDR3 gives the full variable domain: DVKVTQSSRYLVKRTGEKVFLECVQDMDHENMFWYRQDPGLGLRLIYFSYDVKMKEKGDIPEGYSVSREKKERFSLILESASTNQTSMYLCASSLFLPEQQETQYFGPGTRLLVL.

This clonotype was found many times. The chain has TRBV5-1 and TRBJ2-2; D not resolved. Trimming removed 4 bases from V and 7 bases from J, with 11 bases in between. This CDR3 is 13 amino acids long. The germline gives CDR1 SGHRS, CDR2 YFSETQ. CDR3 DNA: TGCGCCAGCAGCCCGCCCCCTCACGGGGAGCTGTTTTTT. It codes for CASSPPPHGELFF.

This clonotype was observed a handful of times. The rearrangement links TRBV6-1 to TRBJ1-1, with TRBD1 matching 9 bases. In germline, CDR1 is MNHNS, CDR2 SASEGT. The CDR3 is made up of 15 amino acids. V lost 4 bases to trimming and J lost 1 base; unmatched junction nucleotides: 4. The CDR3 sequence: CASSAAGQGNTEAFF. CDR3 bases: TGTGCCAGCAGTGCGGCGGGACAGGGGAACACTGAAGCTTTCTTT.

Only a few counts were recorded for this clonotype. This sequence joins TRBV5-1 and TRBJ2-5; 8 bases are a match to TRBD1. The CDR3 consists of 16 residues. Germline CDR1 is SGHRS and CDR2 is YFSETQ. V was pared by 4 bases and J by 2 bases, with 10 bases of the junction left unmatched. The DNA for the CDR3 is TGCGCCAGCAGCCGTCAGACAGGGGCGGTACAAGAGACCCAGTACTTC. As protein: CASSRQTGAVQETQYF.

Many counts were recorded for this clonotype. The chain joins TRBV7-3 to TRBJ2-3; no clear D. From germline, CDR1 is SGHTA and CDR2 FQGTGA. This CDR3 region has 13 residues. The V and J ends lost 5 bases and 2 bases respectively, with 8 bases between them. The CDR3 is CASSLSTTDTQYF. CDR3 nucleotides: TGTGCCAGCAGCCTATCGACCACAGATACGCAGTATTTT.

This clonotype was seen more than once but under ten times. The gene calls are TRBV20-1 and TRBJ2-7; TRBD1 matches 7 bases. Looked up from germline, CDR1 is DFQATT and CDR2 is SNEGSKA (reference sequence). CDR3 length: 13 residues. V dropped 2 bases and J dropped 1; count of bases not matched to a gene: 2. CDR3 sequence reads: CSARQQGSYEQYV. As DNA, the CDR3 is TGCAGTGCTAGACAACAGGGGTCCTACGAGCAGTACGTC.

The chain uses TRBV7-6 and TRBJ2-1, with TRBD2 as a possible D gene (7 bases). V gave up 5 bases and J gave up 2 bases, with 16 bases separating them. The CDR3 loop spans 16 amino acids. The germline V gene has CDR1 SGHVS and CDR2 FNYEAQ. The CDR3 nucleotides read TGTGCCAGCAGCCTCGACCCGGGGGGCCCCTACAATGAGCAGTTCTTC. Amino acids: CASSLDPGGPYNEQFF.

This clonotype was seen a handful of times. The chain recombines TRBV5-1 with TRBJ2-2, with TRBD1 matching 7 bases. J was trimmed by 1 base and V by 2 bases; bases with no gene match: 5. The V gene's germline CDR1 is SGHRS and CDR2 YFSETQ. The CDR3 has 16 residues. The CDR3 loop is CASSFQTGLNTGELFF. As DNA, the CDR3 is TGCGCCAGCAGCTTCCAGACAGGGCTGAACACCGGGGAGCTGTTTTTT.

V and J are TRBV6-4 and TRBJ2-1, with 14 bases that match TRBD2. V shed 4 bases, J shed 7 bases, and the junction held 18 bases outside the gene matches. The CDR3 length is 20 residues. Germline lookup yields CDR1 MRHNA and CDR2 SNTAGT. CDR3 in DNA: TGTGCCAGCAGTGTCTTTATCCCGGGACTAGCGGGAGAAGATGAAAATGAGCAGTTCTTC. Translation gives CASSVFIPGLAGEDENEQFF.

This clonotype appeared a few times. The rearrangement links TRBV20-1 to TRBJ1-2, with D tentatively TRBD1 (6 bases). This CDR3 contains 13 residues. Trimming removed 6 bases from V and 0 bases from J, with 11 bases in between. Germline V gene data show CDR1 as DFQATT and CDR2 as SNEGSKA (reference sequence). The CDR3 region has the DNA TGCAGTGCCCAGGACAGAACTAACTATGGCTACACCTTC. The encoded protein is CSAQDRTNYGYTF.

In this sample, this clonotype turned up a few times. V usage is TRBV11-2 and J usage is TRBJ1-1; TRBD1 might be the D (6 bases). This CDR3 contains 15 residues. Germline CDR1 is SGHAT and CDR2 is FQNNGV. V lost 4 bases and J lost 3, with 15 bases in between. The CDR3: CASSSRTDGYTEAFF. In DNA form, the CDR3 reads TGTGCCAGCAGCTCACGGACAGACGGCTACACTGAAGCTTTCTTT.

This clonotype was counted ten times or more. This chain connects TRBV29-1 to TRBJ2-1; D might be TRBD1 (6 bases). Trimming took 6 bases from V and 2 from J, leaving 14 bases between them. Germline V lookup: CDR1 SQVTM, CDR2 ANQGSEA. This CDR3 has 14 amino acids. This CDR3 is CSVLRGMAYNEQFF. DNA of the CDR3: TGCAGCGTGCTCAGGGGAATGGCCTACAATGAGCAGTTCTTC.

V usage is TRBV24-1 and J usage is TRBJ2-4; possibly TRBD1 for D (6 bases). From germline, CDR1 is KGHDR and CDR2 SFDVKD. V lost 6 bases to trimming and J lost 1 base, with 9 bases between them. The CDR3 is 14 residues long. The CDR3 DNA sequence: TGTGCCACCAGTCCAGGGGACGCCAAAAACATTCAGTACTTC. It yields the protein CATSPGDAKNIQYF.

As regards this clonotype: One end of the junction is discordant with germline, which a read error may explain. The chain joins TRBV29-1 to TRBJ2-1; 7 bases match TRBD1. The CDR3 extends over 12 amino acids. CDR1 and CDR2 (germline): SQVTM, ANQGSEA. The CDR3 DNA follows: TGCAGCGTTGGAGGCGAGGGGGCTGGGGGACACTTC. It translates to CSVGGEGAGGHF.

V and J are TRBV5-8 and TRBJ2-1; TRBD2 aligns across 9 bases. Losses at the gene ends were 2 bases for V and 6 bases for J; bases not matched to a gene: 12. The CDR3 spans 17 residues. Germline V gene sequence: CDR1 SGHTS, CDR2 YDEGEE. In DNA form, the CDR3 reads TGTGCCAGCAGCTTACCCTTAGCGGGAGCGAGGGCCAATGAGCAGTTCTTC. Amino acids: CASSLPLAGARANEQFF.

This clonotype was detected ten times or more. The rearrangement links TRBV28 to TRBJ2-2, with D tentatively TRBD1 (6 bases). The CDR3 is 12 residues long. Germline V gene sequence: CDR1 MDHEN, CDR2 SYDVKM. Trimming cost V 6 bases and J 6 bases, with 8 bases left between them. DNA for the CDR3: TGTGCCAGCAGCCGGACAGCCGGGGAGCTGTTTTTT. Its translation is CASSRTAGELFF.

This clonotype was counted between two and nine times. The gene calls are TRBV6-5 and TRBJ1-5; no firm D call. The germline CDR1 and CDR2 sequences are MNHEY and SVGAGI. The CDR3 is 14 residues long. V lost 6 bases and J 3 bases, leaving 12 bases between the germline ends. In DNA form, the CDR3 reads TGTGCCAGCAGATACCCGGGGTTCAATCAGCCCCAGCATTTT. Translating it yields CASRYPGFNQPQHF.